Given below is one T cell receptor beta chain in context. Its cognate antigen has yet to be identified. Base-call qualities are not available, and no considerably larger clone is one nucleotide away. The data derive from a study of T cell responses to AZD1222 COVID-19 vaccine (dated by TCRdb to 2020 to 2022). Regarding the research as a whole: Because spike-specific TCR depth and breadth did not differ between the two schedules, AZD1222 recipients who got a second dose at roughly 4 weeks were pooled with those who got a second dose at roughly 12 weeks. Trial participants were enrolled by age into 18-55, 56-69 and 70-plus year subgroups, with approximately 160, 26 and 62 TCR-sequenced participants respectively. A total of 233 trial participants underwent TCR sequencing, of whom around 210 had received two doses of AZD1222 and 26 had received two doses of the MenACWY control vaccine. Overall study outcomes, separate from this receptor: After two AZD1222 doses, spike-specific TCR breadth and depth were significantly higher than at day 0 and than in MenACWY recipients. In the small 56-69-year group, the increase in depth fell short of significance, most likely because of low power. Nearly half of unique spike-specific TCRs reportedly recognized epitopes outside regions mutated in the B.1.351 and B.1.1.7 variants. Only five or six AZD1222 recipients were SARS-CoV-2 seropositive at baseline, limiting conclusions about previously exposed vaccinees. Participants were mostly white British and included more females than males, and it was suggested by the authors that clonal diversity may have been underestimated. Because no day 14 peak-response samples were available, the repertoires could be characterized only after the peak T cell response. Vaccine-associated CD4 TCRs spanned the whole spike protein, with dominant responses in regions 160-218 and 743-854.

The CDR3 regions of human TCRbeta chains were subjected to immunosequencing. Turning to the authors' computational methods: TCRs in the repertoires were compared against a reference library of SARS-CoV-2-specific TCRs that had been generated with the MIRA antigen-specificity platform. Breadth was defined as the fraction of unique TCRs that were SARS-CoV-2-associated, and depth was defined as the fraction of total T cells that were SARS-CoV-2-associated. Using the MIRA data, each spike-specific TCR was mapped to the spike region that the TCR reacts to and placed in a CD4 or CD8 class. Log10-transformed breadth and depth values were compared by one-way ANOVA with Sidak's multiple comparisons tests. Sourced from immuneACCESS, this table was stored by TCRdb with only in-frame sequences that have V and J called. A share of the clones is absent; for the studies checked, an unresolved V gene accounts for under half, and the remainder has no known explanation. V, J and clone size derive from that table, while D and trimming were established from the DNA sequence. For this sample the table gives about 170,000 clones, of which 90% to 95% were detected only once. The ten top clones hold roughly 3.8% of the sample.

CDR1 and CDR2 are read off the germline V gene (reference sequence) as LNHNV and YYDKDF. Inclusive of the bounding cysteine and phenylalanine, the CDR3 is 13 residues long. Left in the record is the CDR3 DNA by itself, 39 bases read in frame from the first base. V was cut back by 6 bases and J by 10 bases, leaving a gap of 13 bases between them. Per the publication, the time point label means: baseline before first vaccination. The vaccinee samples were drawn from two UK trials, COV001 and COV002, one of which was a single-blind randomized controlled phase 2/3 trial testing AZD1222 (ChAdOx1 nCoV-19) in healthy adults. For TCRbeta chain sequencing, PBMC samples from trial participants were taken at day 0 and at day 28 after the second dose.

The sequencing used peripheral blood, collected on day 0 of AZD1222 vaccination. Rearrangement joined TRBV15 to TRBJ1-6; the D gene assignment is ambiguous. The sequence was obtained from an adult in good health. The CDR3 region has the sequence CATRGQVGSPLHF. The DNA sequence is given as TGTGCCACCAGAGGGCAGGTCGGCTCACCCCTCCACTTT.